These 30 T cell receptor beta chains came from one sample sequenced in a study of T-cell reconstitution after alpha-beta-depleted transplantation in children. During its preparation, the TCRbeta library received unique molecular identifiers. TCRdb re-called the PCR reads with MiXCR, one entry per CDR3 protein. The table has about 580,000 distinct CDR3 sequences, 27% seen once; the top ten hold about a third. The input for sequencing was PBMCs, taken before TCRalphabeta/CD19-depleted stem cell transplant. All receptors come from a boy in the first two years of life with Wiskott-Aldrich syndrome, due to receive a stem cell transplant.

This chain connects TRBV9 to TRBJ2-3; 8 bases map to TRBD2. The CDR3 has 17 amino acids. Germline V CDR1 and CDR2: SGDLS, YYNGEE. The V and J ends lost 0 bases and 5 bases, in that order; junction bases with no gene match: 11. The DNA of the CDR3 is TGTGCCAGCAGCGTAGCTGGGCTAGCGGGTGTTCAAGATACGCAGTATTTT. This sequence encodes CASSVAGLAGVQDTQYF.

The table lists this clonotype with a few counts. The chain carries TRBV27 and TRBJ1-3; possibly TRBD1 for D (6 bases). Trimming left V 6 bases short and J 0 bases short, with 9 bases between. CDR3 size: 14 residues. CDR1 and CDR2 (germline): MNHEY, SMNVEV (reference sequence). The CDR3 sequence: CASRQGFSGNTIYF. The CDR3 nucleotides read TGTGCCAGCAGACAGGGCTTCTCTGGAAACACCATATATTTT.

The chain employs TRBV5-6 and TRBJ2-3; D is unclear. Germline V gene sequence: CDR1 SGHDT, CDR2 YYEEEE. The CDR3 totals 12 residues. The V and J ends lost 4 bases and 6 bases respectively, with 9 bases between them. CDR3 coding DNA: TGTGCCAGCAGCGTTTTTTCCGATACGCAGTATTTT. Translation gives CASSVFSDTQYF.

The chain recombines TRBV20-1 with TRBJ2-7; no reliable D call. V was trimmed by 1 base and J by 6 bases, leaving 16 bases between them. Germline V gene lookup returns CDR1 DFQATT and CDR2 SNEGSKA (reference sequence). The CDR3 has 14 amino acids. The CDR3 DNA sequence: TGCAGTGCTAGAGTCCCCGGAAAATTGGGCGAGCAGTACTTC. Encoded protein: CSARVPGKLGEQYF.

The count of this clonotype is one. The J gene is TRBJ2-5, the V gene TRBV15; D possibly corresponds to TRBD2 (7 bases). Germline CDR1 LNHNV, CDR2 YYDKDF (reference sequence). V was cut by 1 base and J by 2 bases, with 14 bases left in between. The length of the CDR3 is 16 residues. Written as DNA, the CDR3 is TGTGCCACCAGCAGAGGAGGGGGGGCCCGTCAAGAGACCCAGTACTTC. Its translation: CATSRGGGARQETQYF.

This clonotype was seen a few times. The chain is built from TRBV28 and TRBJ1-1; D might be TRBD1 (5 bases). Trimming removed 2 bases from V and 9 bases from J, with 10 bases in between. The CDR3 loop spans 12 amino acids. CDR1 and CDR2 (germline): MDHEN, SYDVKM. The CDR3 sequence is CASSLQGRQAFF. The DNA of the CDR3 is TGTGCCAGCAGTTTACAGGGAAGGCAAGCTTTCTTT. Using reference TRBV28 and TRBJ1-1 for the parts outside the CDR3, the full variable domain is DVKVTQSSRYLVKRTGEKVFLECVQDMDHENMFWYRQDPGLGLRLIYFSYDVKMKEKGDIPEGYSVSREKKERFSLILESASTNQTSMYLCASSLQGRQAFFGQGTRLTVV.

This chain joins TRBV20-1 and TRBJ2-3; 7 bases are shared with TRBD2. The junction had 18 bases not matched to a gene; V was cut back by 1 base and J by 5 bases. The CDR3 consists of 18 residues. CDR1 DFQATT and CDR2 SNEGSKA come from the germline V gene (reference sequence). The CDR3: CSARAVPGLAGARDTQYF. The CDR3 DNA sequence: TGCAGTGCTAGAGCGGTTCCCGGCCTCGCGGGAGCGAGAGATACGCAGTATTTT.

The rearrangement uses TRBV5-5 and TRBJ2-5; weak D call: TRBD1 (5 bases). Germline loops: CDR1 SGHKS, CDR2 YYEKEE (reference sequence). This CDR3 comprises 15 residues. V lost 5 bases and J 4 bases, leaving 18 bases between the germline ends. The CDR3 DNA sequence: TGTGCCAGCAGACCTGAAGGGGCGAAGGGAGAGACCCAGTACTTC. Encoded protein: CASRPEGAKGETQYF.

Worth noting for this clonotype: One end of the junction does not line up with germline, which may come from a read error. V and J are TRBV7-2 and TRBJ2-2, with D possibly being TRBD1 (5 bases). Germline lookup yields CDR1 SGHTA and CDR2 FQGNSA. The CDR3 is 15 residues long. CDR3 DNA: TGTGCCAGCAGCTTGGAAGGGTGGGGCACCGGGCAGCTGTTTTTT. It yields the protein CASSLEGWGTGQLFF.

This clonotype was detected a few times. The V gene is TRBV11-2, the J gene TRBJ2-7; 9 bases line up with TRBD2. From germline, CDR1 is SGHAT and CDR2 FQNNGV. After removal of 5 bases from V and 0 bases from J, the junction contained 5 bases not matched to a gene. CDR3 size: 15 residues. In DNA form, the CDR3 reads TGTGCCAGCAGCATCGGACTAGCGTACTCCTACGAGCAGTACTTC. This codes for CASSIGLAYSYEQYF. The whole variable domain, filled in from reference TRBV11-2 and TRBJ2-7, reads EAGVAQSPRYKIIEKRQSVAFWCNPISGHATLYWYQQILGQGPKLLIQFQNNGVVDDSQLPKDRFSAERLKGVDSTLKIQPAKLEDSAVYLCASSIGLAYSYEQYFGPGTRLTVT.

V and J are TRBV7-2 and TRBJ1-1; 8 positions match TRBD1. The CDR3 length is 14 residues. Germline assignment: CDR1 SGHTA and CDR2 FQGNSA. The V and J ends lost 5 bases and 3 bases, in that order; junction bases with no gene match: 5. In nucleotides, the CDR3 is TGTGCCAGCAGCCGCCGGACAGGGCACACTGAAGCTTTCTTT. Translation: CASSRRTGHTEAFF.

J is TRBJ1-1 and V is TRBV7-2; D not certain. This CDR3 contains 12 residues. The V end lost 5 bases, the J end lost 1 base, and 5 bases lay between the germline ends. The germline V gene has CDR1 SGHTA and CDR2 FQGNSA. The DNA for the CDR3 is TGTGCCAGCAGCCGAGAGAACACTGAAGCTTTCTTT. This translates into CASSRENTEAFF. Combining the CDR3 with reference TRBV7-2 and TRBJ1-1 gives the whole variable domain GAGVSQSPSNKVTEKGKDVELRCDPISGHTALYWYRQSLGQGLEFLIYFQGNSAPDKSGLPSDRFSAERTGGSVSTLTIQRTQQEDSAVYLCASSRENTEAFFGQGTRLTVV.

The chain uses TRBV28 and TRBJ2-5, with 12 bases fitting TRBD2. Germline CDR1 is MDHEN and CDR2 is SYDVKM. CDR3 size: 17 residues. After removal of 3 bases from V and 1 base from J, the junction contained 6 bases not matched to a gene. The CDR3 DNA reads TGTGCCAGCAGTTTTGGGCGGACTAGCGGGACCCAAGAGACCCAGTACTTC. This translates into CASSFGRTSGTQETQYF. Combining the CDR3 with reference TRBV28 and TRBJ2-5 gives the whole variable domain DVKVTQSSRYLVKRTGEKVFLECVQDMDHENMFWYRQDPGLGLRLIYFSYDVKMKEKGDIPEGYSVSREKKERFSLILESASTNQTSMYLCASSFGRTSGTQETQYFGPGTRLLVL.

This clonotype was seen at least ten times. The rearrangement links TRBV5-1 to TRBJ2-1, with 10 bases lining up with TRBD2. Per the germline V gene, CDR1 is SGHRS and CDR2 is YFSETQ. V lost 0 bases and J lost 9; bases outside the gene matches: 3. The CDR3 consists of 14 residues. Here the CDR3 reads CASSLVLAGSEQFF. CDR3 sequence (DNA): TGCGCCAGCAGCTTGGTACTAGCGGGAAGTGAGCAGTTCTTC. Complete variable domain (other parts from reference TRBV5-1 and TRBJ2-1): KAGVTQTPRYLIKTRGQQVTLSCSPISGHRSVSWYQQTPGQGLQFLFEYFSETQRNKGNFPGRFSGRQFSNSRSEMNVSTLELGDSALYLCASSLVLAGSEQFFGPGTRLTVL.

This clonotype was detected a few times. This rearrangement joins TRBV7-2 to TRBJ2-1, with D possibly TRBD1 on 5 matching bases. Germline V gives CDR1 SGHTA, CDR2 FQGNSA. Trimming stripped 5 bases from V and 4 bases from J, with 21 bases between. This CDR3 region has 17 residues. This CDR3 is CASSVLSRTGPYNEQFF. The CDR3 DNA reads TGTGCCAGCAGCGTACTTTCTAGAACAGGCCCATACAATGAGCAGTTCTTC.

This chain uses TRBV5-6 with TRBJ2-5; possible D gene TRBD1, 6 bases. V was pared by 4 bases and J by 2 bases, with 9 bases between. Germline CDR1 SGHDT, CDR2 YYEEEE. The CDR3 is made up of 13 amino acids. CDR3 in amino acids: CASSGQKQETQYF. DNA for the CDR3: TGTGCCAGCAGCGGACAGAAACAAGAGACCCAGTACTTC.

This sequence joins TRBV29-1 and TRBJ2-1, with 11 bases identical to TRBD2. Trimming at V came to 6 bases and at J to 7 bases, leaving 8 bases not matched to a gene. CDR1 and CDR2 from the germline V gene are SQVTM and ANQGSEA. This CDR3 is 14 amino acids long. The CDR3 reads CSVDSGRAGNEQFF. In nucleotides, the CDR3 is TGCAGCGTAGATAGCGGGAGGGCCGGGAATGAGCAGTTCTTC.

In its sample, this clonotype was seen a few times. This chain connects TRBV5-1 to TRBJ2-2; D not resolved. The CDR3 runs to 12 residues. The V gene lost 7 bases and the J gene lost 0 bases, with 4 bases spanning the gap. CDR1 is SGHRS, CDR2 YFSETQ, per germline. The CDR3 DNA reads as TGCGCCAGCGGCCCGAACACCGGGGAGCTGTTTTTT. It specifies CASGPNTGELFF.

This clonotype turned up a few times. V and J are TRBV5-1 and TRBJ2-7, with D unclear. CDR3 length equals 14 residues. Deletions cut 3 bases from V and 4 bases from J, with 14 bases between. CDR1 and CDR2 (germline): SGHRS, YFSETQ. For the CDR3, the DNA is TGCGCCAGCAGCTCCCTTCCCGAGTGGTACGAGCAGTACTTC. Its protein product is CASSSLPEWYEQYF.

V and J are TRBV4-1 and TRBJ2-6; D tentatively fits TRBD1 or TRBD2 (5 bases each). The V and J ends lost 0 bases and 0 bases respectively, with 18 bases between them. This CDR3 spans 20 amino acids. CDR1 and CDR2 from the germline V gene are MGHRA and YSYEKL. CDR3 DNA sequence: TGCGCCAGCAGCCAAGATCGAGGGGCAGCAATAAGCTCTGGGGCCAACGTCCTGACTTTC. It encodes CASSQDRGAAISSGANVLTF.

This chain connects TRBV5-1 to TRBJ1-1, with D hard to call. The CDR3 sequence is 14 residues long. Trimming took off 0 bases at V and 6 bases at J, with 12 bases between the two ends. From germline, CDR1 is SGHRS and CDR2 YFSETQ. CDR3: CASSLGRLGAEAFF. The CDR3 DNA is TGCGCCAGCAGCTTGGGCAGGCTTGGGGCTGAAGCTTTCTTT.

This clonotype was counted between two and nine times. The gene calls are TRBV20-1 and TRBJ2-7; 7 bases match TRBD1. The CDR3 has 13 residues. V dropped 0 bases and J dropped 4; count of bases not matched to a gene: 3. Germline V gives CDR1 DFQATT, CDR2 SNEGSKA (reference sequence). CDR3 sequence: CSARDDRAYEQYF. DNA for the CDR3: TGCAGTGCTAGAGACGACAGGGCATACGAGCAGTACTTC.

The chain employs TRBV5-1 and TRBJ2-1; TRBD2 agrees at 13 bases. V lost 5 bases and J lost 4; bases outside the gene matches: 12. The CDR3 extends over 18 amino acids. The V gene's germline CDR1 is SGHRS and CDR2 YFSETQ. The DNA for the CDR3 is TGCGCCAGCAGGGAAAACCGACTAGCGGGAGGAAAATACAATGAGCAGTTCTTC. This codes for CASRENRLAGGKYNEQFF.

V and J are TRBV10-3 and TRBJ2-3; 12 nucleotides match TRBD2. The V gene's germline CDR1 is ENHRY and CDR2 SYGVKD. The trim removed 3 bases at V and 4 bases at J, leaving 2 bases unmatched. The CDR3 spans 15 residues. The CDR3 loop is CAISDRLAGADTQYF. CDR3 nucleotides: TGTGCCATCAGTGATAGACTAGCGGGAGCAGATACGCAGTATTTT.

This clonotype was seen a handful of times. The V call is TRBV7-2, the J call TRBJ1-5, with D possibly matching TRBD1 (5 bases). The CDR3 extends over 13 amino acids. In germline, CDR1 is SGHTA, CDR2 FQGNSA. V dropped 2 bases and J dropped 5 bases, with 7 bases sitting between them. CDR3 DNA: TGTGCCAGCAGCTTAACCAGGGATCAGCCCCAGCATTTT. This encodes CASSLTRDQPQHF.

This clonotype was recorded only once. The V and J genes are TRBV5-1 and TRBJ2-1; 11 nucleotides match TRBD2. The CDR3 runs 18 residues. The junction had 7 bases not matched to a gene; V was cut back by 0 bases and J by 2 bases. Germline V gene lookup returns CDR1 SGHRS and CDR2 YFSETQ. The DNA for the CDR3 is TGCGCCAGCAGCTTGGCCACGGCTAGCGGGAGGACCTACAATGAGCAGTTCTTC. Its protein is CASSLATASGRTYNEQFF. Full variable domain (outside the CDR3, taken from reference TRBV5-1 and TRBJ2-1): KAGVTQTPRYLIKTRGQQVTLSCSPISGHRSVSWYQQTPGQGLQFLFEYFSETQRNKGNFPGRFSGRQFSNSRSEMNVSTLELGDSALYLCASSLATASGRTYNEQFFGPGTRLTVL.

This clonotype was seen only a few times. The chain recombines TRBV5-1 with TRBJ2-2, with 8 bases that match TRBD2. The germline V gene has CDR1 SGHRS and CDR2 YFSETQ. CDR3 length: 16 amino acids. Losses at the gene ends were 4 bases for V and 5 bases for J; bases not matched to a gene: 10. Here the CDR3 DNA reads TGCGCCAGCAGCGGCCCCAGCGGGAGTGCTACCGGGGAGCTGTTTTTT. Its translation is CASSGPSGSATGELFF.

The chain has TRBV5-1 and TRBJ2-7; D uncertain. In germline, CDR1 is SGHRS, CDR2 YFSETQ. The CDR3 length is 15 residues. V lost 1 base and J 5 bases, leaving 16 bases between the germline ends. In nucleotides, the CDR3 is TGCGCCAGCAGCTTGTATTATAGGGTTTTCGACGAGCAGTACTTC. Protein: CASSLYYRVFDEQYF.

The chain has TRBV24-1 and TRBJ2-1; D is perhaps TRBD1 or TRBD2 (5 bases each). The CDR3 length is 16 residues. CDR1 is KGHDR and CDR2 is SFDVKD in the germline V gene. V lost 3 bases to trimming and J lost 0 bases, with 11 bases between them. CDR3 sequence: CATSDLWGSSYNEQFF. In nucleotides, the CDR3 is TGTGCCACCAGTGATCTTTGGGGGAGCTCCTACAATGAGCAGTTCTTC.

The rearrangement uses TRBV4-1 and TRBJ1-5, with 8 bases that match TRBD1. Trimming cost V 1 base and J 4 bases; bases outside gene matches: 6. CDR1 MGHRA and CDR2 YSYEKL come from the germline V gene. The CDR3 is made up of 16 amino acids. The CDR3 DNA reads TGCGCCAGCAGCCAAGTAGCCAGGGGGCCTAATCAGCCCCAGCATTTT. This encodes CASSQVARGPNQPQHF.